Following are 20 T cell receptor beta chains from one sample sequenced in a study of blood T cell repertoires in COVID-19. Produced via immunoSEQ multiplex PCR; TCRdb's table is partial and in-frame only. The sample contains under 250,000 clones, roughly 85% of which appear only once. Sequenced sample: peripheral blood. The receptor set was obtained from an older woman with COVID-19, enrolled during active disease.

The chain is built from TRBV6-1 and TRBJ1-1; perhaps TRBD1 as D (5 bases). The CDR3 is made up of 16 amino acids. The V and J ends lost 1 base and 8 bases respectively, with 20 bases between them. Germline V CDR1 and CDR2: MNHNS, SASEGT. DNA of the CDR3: TGTGCCAGCAGTGAAGGGGTTGAGCGTGCAGGGTCGGAAGCTTTCTTT. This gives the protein CASSEGVERAGSEAFF.

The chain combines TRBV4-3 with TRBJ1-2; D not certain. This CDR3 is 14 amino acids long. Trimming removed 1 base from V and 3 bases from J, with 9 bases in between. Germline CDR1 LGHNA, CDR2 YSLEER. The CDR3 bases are TGCGCCAGCAGCCAAGCCAGGTTATACTATGGCTACACCTTC. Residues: CASSQARLYYGYTF.

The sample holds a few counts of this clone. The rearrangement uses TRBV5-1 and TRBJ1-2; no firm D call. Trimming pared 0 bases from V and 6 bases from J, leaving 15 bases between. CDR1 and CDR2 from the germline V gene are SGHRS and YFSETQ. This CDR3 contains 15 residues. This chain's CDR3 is CASSLELKPLDGYTF. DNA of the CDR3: TGCGCCAGCAGCTTGGAGCTGAAACCCCTTGATGGCTACACCTTC.

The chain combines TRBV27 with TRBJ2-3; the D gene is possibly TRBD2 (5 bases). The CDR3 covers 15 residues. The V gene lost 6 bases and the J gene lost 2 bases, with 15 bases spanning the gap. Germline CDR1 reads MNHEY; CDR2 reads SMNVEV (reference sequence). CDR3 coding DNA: TGTGCCAGCAGAGGACCCATGGAGGCCACAGATACGCAGTATTTT. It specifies CASRGPMEATDTQYF.

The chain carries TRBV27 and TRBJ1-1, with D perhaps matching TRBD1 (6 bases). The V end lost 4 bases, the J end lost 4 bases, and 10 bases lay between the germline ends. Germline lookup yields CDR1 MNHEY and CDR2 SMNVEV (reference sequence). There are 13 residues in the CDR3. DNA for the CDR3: TGTGCCAGCAGTTGGGACATGGGCACTGAAGCTTTCTTT. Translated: CASSWDMGTEAFF.

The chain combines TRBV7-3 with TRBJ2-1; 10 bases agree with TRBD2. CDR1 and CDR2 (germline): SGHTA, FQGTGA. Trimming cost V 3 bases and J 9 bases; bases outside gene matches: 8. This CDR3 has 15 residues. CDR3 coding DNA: TGTGCCAGCAGCTTGAAGCGGGAGGGAGTGGTTGAGCAGTTCTTC. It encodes CASSLKREGVVEQFF. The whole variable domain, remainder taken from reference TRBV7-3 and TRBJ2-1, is GAGVSQTPSNKVTEKGKYVELRCDPISGHTALYWYRQSLGQGPEFLIYFQGTGAADDSGLPNDRFFAVRPEGSVSTLKIQRTERGDSAVYLCASSLKREGVVEQFFGPGTRLTVL.

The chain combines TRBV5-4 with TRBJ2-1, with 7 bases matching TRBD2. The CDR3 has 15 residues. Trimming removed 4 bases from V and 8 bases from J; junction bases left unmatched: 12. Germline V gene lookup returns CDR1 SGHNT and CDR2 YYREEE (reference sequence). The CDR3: CASSLLFGGRDEQFF. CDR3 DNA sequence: TGTGCCAGCAGCCTCCTCTTCGGGGGGAGGGATGAGCAGTTCTTC.

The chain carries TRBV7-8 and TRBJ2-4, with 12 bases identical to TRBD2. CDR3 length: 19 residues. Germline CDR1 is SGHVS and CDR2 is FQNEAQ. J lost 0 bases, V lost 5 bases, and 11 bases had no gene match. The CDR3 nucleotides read TGTGCCAGCAGCGTCGGACTAGCGGGAAACCGTGGAGCCAAAAACATTCAGTACTTC. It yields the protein CASSVGLAGNRGAKNIQYF.

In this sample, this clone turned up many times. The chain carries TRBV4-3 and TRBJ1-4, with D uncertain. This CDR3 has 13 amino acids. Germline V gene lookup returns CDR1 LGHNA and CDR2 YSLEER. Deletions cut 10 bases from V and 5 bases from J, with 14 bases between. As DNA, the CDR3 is TGCGCCACTTCCTCGGAGGCGAATGAAAAACTGTTTTTT. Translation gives CATSSEANEKLFF.

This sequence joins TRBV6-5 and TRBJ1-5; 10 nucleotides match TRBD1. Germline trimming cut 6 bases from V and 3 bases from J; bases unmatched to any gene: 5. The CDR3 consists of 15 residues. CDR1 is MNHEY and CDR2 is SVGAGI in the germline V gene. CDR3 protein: CASSSGQGVNQPQHF. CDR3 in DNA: TGTGCCAGCAGCTCAGGACAGGGGGTCAATCAGCCCCAGCATTTT.

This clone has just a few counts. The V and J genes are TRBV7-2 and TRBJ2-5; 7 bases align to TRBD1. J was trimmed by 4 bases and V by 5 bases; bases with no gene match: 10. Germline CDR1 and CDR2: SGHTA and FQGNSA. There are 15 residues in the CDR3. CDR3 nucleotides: TGTGCCAGCAGCCGTAACAGGGGCAATGGAGAGACCCAGTACTTC. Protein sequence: CASSRNRGNGETQYF.

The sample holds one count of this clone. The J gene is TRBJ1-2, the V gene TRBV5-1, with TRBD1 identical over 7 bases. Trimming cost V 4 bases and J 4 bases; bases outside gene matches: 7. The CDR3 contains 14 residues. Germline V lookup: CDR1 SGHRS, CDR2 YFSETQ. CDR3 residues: CASSIGTASYGYTF. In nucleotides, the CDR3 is TGCGCCAGCAGCATAGGGACAGCCTCCTATGGCTACACCTTC. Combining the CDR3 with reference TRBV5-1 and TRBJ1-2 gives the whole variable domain KAGVTQTPRYLIKTRGQQVTLSCSPISGHRSVSWYQQTPGQGLQFLFEYFSETQRNKGNFPGRFSGRQFSNSRSEMNVSTLELGDSALYLCASSIGTASYGYTFGSGTRLTVV.

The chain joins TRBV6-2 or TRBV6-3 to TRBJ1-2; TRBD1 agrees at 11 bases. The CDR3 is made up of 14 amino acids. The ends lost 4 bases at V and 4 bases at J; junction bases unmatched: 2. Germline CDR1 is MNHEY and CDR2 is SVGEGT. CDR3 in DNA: TGTGCCAGCAGTTTCGGACAGGGGGCCTATGGCTACACCTTC. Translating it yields CASSFGQGAYGYTF.

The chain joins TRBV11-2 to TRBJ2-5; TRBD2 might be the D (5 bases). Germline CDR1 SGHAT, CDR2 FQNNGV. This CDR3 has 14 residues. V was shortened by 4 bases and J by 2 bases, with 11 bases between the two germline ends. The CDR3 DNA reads TGTGCCAGCAGCTCGTCGGGATTTCAAGAGACCCAGTACTTC. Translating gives CASSSSGFQETQYF.

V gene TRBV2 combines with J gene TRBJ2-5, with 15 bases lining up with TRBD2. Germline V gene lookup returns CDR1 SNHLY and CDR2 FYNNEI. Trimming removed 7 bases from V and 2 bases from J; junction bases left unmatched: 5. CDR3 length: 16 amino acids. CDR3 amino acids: CASTPGLAGGQETQYF. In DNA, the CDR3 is TGTGCCAGCACCCCCGGACTAGCGGGGGGGCAAGAGACCCAGTACTTC.

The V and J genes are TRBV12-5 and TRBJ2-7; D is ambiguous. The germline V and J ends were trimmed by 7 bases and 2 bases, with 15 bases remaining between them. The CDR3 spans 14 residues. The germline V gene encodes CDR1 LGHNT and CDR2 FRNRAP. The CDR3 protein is CASALLPPAYEQYF. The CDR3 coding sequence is TGTGCTAGTGCCCTGCTGCCGCCAGCCTACGAGCAGTACTTC.

DNA for the CDR3: TGTGCCAGCAGGCAGGAGGGTCCAGAGACCCAGTACTTC. Its protein is CASRQEGPETQYF. The chain combines TRBV25-1 with TRBJ2-5; D perhaps matches TRBD2 (6 bases). The CDR3 runs 13 residues. The germline V gene encodes CDR1 MGHDK and CDR2 SYGVNS. V lost 6 bases and J lost 4, with 12 bases in between. The full variable domain, with the rest looked up from reference TRBV25-1 and TRBJ2-5, is EADIYQTPRYLVIGTGKKITLECSQTMGHDKMYWYQQDPGMELHLIHYSYGVNSTEKGDLSSESTVSRIRTEHFPLTLESARPSHTSQYLCASRQEGPETQYFGPGTRLLVL.

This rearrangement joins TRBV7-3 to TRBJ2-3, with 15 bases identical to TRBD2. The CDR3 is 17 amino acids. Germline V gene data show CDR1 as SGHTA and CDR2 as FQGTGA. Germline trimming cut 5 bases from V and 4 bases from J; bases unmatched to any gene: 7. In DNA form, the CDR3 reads TGTGCCAGCAGCACTTGGACTAGCGGGGGGGCCCCAGATACGCAGTATTTT. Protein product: CASSTWTSGGAPDTQYF.

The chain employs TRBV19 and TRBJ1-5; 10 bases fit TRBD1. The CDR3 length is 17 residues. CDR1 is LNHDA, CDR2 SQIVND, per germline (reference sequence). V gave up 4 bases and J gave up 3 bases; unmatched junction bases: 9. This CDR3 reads CASSNTGQGGFNQPQHF. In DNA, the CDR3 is TGTGCCAGTAGTAACACCGGACAGGGGGGCTTCAATCAGCCCCAGCATTTT.

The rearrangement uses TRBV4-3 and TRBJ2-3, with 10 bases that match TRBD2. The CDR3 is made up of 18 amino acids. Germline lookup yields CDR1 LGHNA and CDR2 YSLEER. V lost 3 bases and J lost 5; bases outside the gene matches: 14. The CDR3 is CASSHTLVERGGQDTQYF. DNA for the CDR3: TGCGCCAGCAGCCACACCCTAGTAGAGCGGGGGGGCCAAGATACGCAGTATTTT.